A selection of T cell receptor beta chains follows, all from one sample in a study of PD-L1 blockade in urothelial cancer. The method was immunoSEQ multiplex PCR; TCRdb's version includes in-frame clones alone and lacks a portion of them. The data contain around 80,000 clones, more than 85% of them singletons. Sequenced material: PBMCs, taken around atezolizumab (anti-PD-L1) treatment. These TCRs come from an elderly woman with urothelial cancer. Each CDR3 is given with its conserved first and last residue. D genes are given only for firm matches. Expanded clones are given a class, and other clones once, few, many or no size at all.

J: TRBJ2-5
size: once
V: TRBV10-1
D: TRBD1
DNA: TGCGCCAGCAGTGACCACCGGGACAGGGGTCAACAAGAGACCCAGTACTTC
CDR3: CASSDHRDRGQQETQYF

J: TRBJ2-3
size: -
V: TRBV28
D: TRBD2
DNA: TGTGCCAGCAGTTTCCGTAGCGGGGGCCCAACATTGACGCAGTATTTT
CDR3: CASSFRSGGPTLTQYF

J: TRBJ1-5
size: once
V: TRBV6-1
D: TRBD1
DNA: TGTGCCAGCAGTATGACAGGGGCTCAGCCCCAGCATTTT
CDR3: CASSMTGAQPQHF

J: TRBJ2-7
size: -
V: TRBV11-1
D: TRBD2
DNA: TGTGCCAGCAGCCCACGGGCTAGCGGTTTGCTTGGCTACGAGCAGTACTTC
CDR3: CASSPRASGLLGYEQYF

J: TRBJ2-7
size: -
V: TRBV11-3
D: -
DNA: TGTGCCAGCAGCATTGGCAGCGGCCCCTACGAGCAGTACTTC
CDR3: CASSIGSGPYEQYF

J: TRBJ1-5
size: -
V: TRBV27
D: -
DNA: TGTGCCAGCAGTTTCGGACAGAATAGCAATCAGCCCCAGCATTTT
CDR3: CASSFGQNSNQPQHF

J: TRBJ1-4
size: -
V: TRBV11-2
D: TRBD1
DNA: TGTGCCAGCAGCTTGGGGACAGGGAACGAAAAACTGTTTTTT
CDR3: CASSLGTGNEKLFF

J: TRBJ2-7
size: -
V: TRBV7-3
D: TRBD1
DNA: TGTGCCAGCAGCTTAACCCCTACAGGGGTCTACGAGCAGTACTTC
CDR3: CASSLTPTGVYEQYF

J: TRBJ2-7
size: -
V: TRBV9
D: TRBD1
DNA: TGTGCCAGCAGCATCTCACCGGGACAGGGGGAGCGCGAGCAGTACTTC
CDR3: CASSISPGQGEREQYF

J: TRBJ2-1
size: -
V: TRBV15
D: -
DNA: TGTGCCACCAGCTTGGGGGCAGGGGGGACCAGGAGCTCCTACAATGAGCAGTTCTTC
CDR3: CATSLGAGGTRSSYNEQFF

J: TRBJ1-1
size: once
V: TRBV7-8
D: -
DNA: TGTGCCAGCAGCCCTCTACGGTCAGGGGAAGCTTTCTTT
CDR3: CASSPLRSGEAFF

J: TRBJ2-3
size: -
V: TRBV9
D: -
DNA: TGTGCCAGCAGCGTAGGCGAGACAGATACGCAGTATTTT
CDR3: CASSVGETDTQYF

J: TRBJ2-5
size: -
V: TRBV11-1
D: TRBD1
DNA: TGTGCCAGCAGCATCAACAGGGGCGGGGAGACCCAGTACTTC
CDR3: CASSINRGGETQYF

J: TRBJ1-2
size: -
V: TRBV11-2
D: -
DNA: TGTGCCAGCAGCTTAGGGGCCGTTAACTATGGCTACACCTTC
CDR3: CASSLGAVNYGYTF

J: TRBJ2-7
size: -
V: TRBV4-2
D: TRBD2
DNA: TGTGCCAGCAGCCTTATTACTAGCGGGAGGTACGAGCAGTACTTC
CDR3: CASSLITSGRYEQYF

J: TRBJ2-7
size: -
V: TRBV7-8
D: TRBD1
DNA: TGTGCCAGCAGCTTATTGAGGGGGCGCGGCGAGCAGTACTTC
CDR3: CASSLLRGRGEQYF

J: TRBJ2-5
size: -
V: TRBV6-5
D: -
DNA: TGTGCCAGCAGACTGACGGGGACCCAGTACTTC
CDR3: CASRLTGTQYF

J: TRBJ1-2
size: few
V: TRBV7-3
D: -
DNA: TGTGCCAGCAGATCTCAGCCCGGGCAGGGTGGTGGCTACACCTTC
CDR3: CASRSQPGQGGGYTF

J: TRBJ2-7
size: -
V: TRBV2
D: -
DNA: TGTGCCAGCCGGATTAAGGGGCCCTACGAGCAGTACTTC
CDR3: CASRIKGPYEQYF

J: TRBJ1-5
size: -
V: TRBV19
D: TRBD1
DNA: TGTGCCAGCCGTTCAGGGCTCGGGACAGCCGGAGAGGGGCCCCAGCATTTT
CDR3: CASRSGLGTAGEGPQHF

J: TRBJ2-2
size: once
V: TRBV28
D: -
DNA: TGTGCCAGCAGTTTATCGGCTAGCCCCACCGGGGAGCTGTTTTTT
CDR3: CASSLSASPTGELFF

J: TRBJ1-2
size: -
V: TRBV7-3
D: -
DNA: TGTGCCAGCAGCCAGAATCCAAACTATGGCTACACCTTC
CDR3: CASSQNPNYGYTF

J: TRBJ1-2
size: -
V: TRBV5-4
D: -
DNA: TGTGCCAGCAGCTACCTGAGGGATGGCTACACCTTC
CDR3: CASSYLRDGYTF

J: TRBJ1-1
size: -
V: TRBV30
D: TRBD1
DNA: TGTGCCTGGATTAGGGACAGGGGAACTTTCTTT
CDR3: CAWIRDRGTFF

J: TRBJ2-1
size: -
V: TRBV11-3
D: TRBD2
DNA: TGTGCCAGCAGCTTAGATTTCAGCGGGAGTAGGGAGCAGTTCTTC
CDR3: CASSLDFSGSREQFF

J: TRBJ1-2
size: once
V: TRBV18
D: -
DNA: TGTGCCAGCTCACCAAATCAGGGTAGAAATTATGGCTACACCTTC
CDR3: CASSPNQGRNYGYTF

J: TRBJ2-7
size: -
V: TRBV5-4
D: TRBD2
DNA: TGTGCCAGCAGCCCCGGGGGTAGCGGGACCACCTACGAGCAGTACTTC
CDR3: CASSPGGSGTTYEQYF

J: TRBJ2-5
size: -
V: TRBV19
D: -
DNA: TGTGCCAGTAGCACCTCATGGGGCTGGCGGCCCGTTGAGACCCAGTACTTC
CDR3: CASSTSWGWRPVETQYF

J: TRBJ2-6
size: once
V: TRBV19
D: -
DNA: TGTGCCAGTAGTATAACCTCTAGCGTCCTGACTTTC
CDR3: CASSITSSVLTF

J: TRBJ1-3
size: -
V: TRBV9
D: -
DNA: TGTGCCAGCAGCGTAGATGCAGGGTCCGGAAACACCATATATTTT
CDR3: CASSVDAGSGNTIYF

J: TRBJ2-3
size: once
V: TRBV4-2
D: -
DNA: TGTGCCAGCAGCCAAGGACTAGTGGGCGCAGATACGCAGTATTTT
CDR3: CASSQGLVGADTQYF

J: TRBJ1-2
size: -
V: TRBV28
D: -
DNA: TGTGCCAGCAGCGCCATGCGGACAGTTAACTATGGCTACACCTTC
CDR3: CASSAMRTVNYGYTF

J: TRBJ1-4
size: -
V: TRBV28
D: TRBD1
DNA: TGTGCCAGCAGTTCCCAATCGACAGGGTTGTATGAAAAACTGTTTTTT
CDR3: CASSSQSTGLYEKLFF

J: TRBJ1-4
size: -
V: TRBV27
D: -
DNA: TGTGCCAGCAGTTTGAGGAGGCTGGTTAATGAAAAACTGTTTTTT
CDR3: CASSLRRLVNEKLFF

J: TRBJ1-1
size: -
V: TRBV30
D: -
DNA: TGTGTCTGTGCCGGGGTGGGCACTGAAGCTTTCTTT
CDR3: CVCAGVGTEAFF

J: TRBJ1-2
size: -
V: TRBV19
D: -
DNA: TGTGCCAGTAGCCTGCAGGATACTGGCGGCTACACCTTC
CDR3: CASSLQDTGGYTF

J: TRBJ2-1
size: -
V: TRBV9
D: -
DNA: TGTGCCAGCAGCGTCGTAGGGGGGGGCGGCAATGAGCAGTTCTTC
CDR3: CASSVVGGGGNEQFF

J: TRBJ1-5
size: -
V: TRBV18
D: TRBD1
DNA: TGTGCCAGCTCACGAGACGTCGGGACAGGGGAGGGGAGTAGCAATCAGCCCCAGCATTTT
CDR3: CASSRDVGTGEGSSNQPQHF

J: TRBJ1-1
size: -
V: TRBV7-9
D: TRBD1
DNA: TGTGCCAGCAGCTTATCCCAGGGGGCCAGTAACACTGAAGCTTTCTTT
CDR3: CASSLSQGASNTEAFF

J: TRBJ2-1
size: -
V: TRBV11-2
D: TRBD2
DNA: TGTGCCAGCAGCTTAGAGGCTAGCGGGGCGGGGTTCTTC
CDR3: CASSLEASGAGFF

J: TRBJ1-5
size: once
V: TRBV19
D: -
DNA: TGTGCCAGTAGTGTAAAGACAGATCAGCCCCAGCATTTT
CDR3: CASSVKTDQPQHF

J: TRBJ1-2
size: -
V: TRBV27
D: TRBD1
DNA: TGTGCCAGCAGGATTGACAGGGGGCTAAACTATGGCTACACCTTC
CDR3: CASRIDRGLNYGYTF

J: TRBJ2-1
size: -
V: TRBV5-4
D: TRBD2
DNA: TGTGCCAGCAGCCAGGACACTTGGACTAGCGGGGTCGGTGAGCAGTTCTTC
CDR3: CASSQDTWTSGVGEQFF

J: TRBJ2-1
size: -
V: TRBV2
D: -
DNA: TGTGCCAGCGAGGCGGGCCCCCGGAATGAGCAGTTCTTC
CDR3: CASEAGPRNEQFF

J: TRBJ2-5
size: -
V: TRBV7-9
D: -
DNA: TGTGCCAGCAGCTTCCTGAGGGCCCAGTACTTC
CDR3: CASSFLRAQYF

J: TRBJ2-1
size: -
V: TRBV5-1
D: TRBD2
DNA: TGCGCCAGCATCCAGGGACTAGGGTTGAGCAATGAGCAGTTCTTC
CDR3: CASIQGLGLSNEQFF

J: TRBJ2-7
size: -
V: TRBV19
D: TRBD2
DNA: TGTGCCAGTAGTATAGGCCTCGGGACTAGCTGGTACGAGCAGTACTTC
CDR3: CASSIGLGTSWYEQYF

J: TRBJ1-5
size: -
V: TRBV5-8
D: -
DNA: TGTGCCAGCAGCTTGGGCTCGCGTTTGGATCAGCCCCAGCATTTT
CDR3: CASSLGSRLDQPQHF